The clone carrying this T cell receptor (beta chain) has a handful of counts. What it binds is unknown. Orbital computed tomography and thyroid ultrasound, together with serum TRAb and thyroxine and clinical symptoms, were used for diagnoses. Researchers took RNA transcripts and amplified the TCR beta CDR3 regions from them. TCR CDR3 underwent first-round RT-PCR with the HTBI primer set. MiXCR, run by TCRdb on the multiplex PCR reads, gives a single entry per CDR3 protein. The table includes some 570,000 distinct CDR3 sequences, 15% to 20% detected once. The sample belongs to a study of T cells in Graves' hyperthyroidism and ophthalmopathy. This CDR3 has 13 residues. Germline CDR1 DFQATT, CDR2 SNEGSKA (reference sequence). Trimming removed 3 bases from V and 1 base from J, with 9 bases in between. Findings of the study overall: Ophthalmopathy and stable hyperthyroidism were separated by a 13 V-J model.

V gene TRBV20-1 combines with J gene TRBJ1-1; D perhaps matches TRBD1 (5 bases). The source is a woman between 18 and 30 years old with Graves' ophthalmopathy. Sequenced: blood. CDR3 nucleotides: TGCAGTGCTAGTGGACACGGGAACACTGAAGCTTTCTTT. It specifies CSASGHGNTEAFF.